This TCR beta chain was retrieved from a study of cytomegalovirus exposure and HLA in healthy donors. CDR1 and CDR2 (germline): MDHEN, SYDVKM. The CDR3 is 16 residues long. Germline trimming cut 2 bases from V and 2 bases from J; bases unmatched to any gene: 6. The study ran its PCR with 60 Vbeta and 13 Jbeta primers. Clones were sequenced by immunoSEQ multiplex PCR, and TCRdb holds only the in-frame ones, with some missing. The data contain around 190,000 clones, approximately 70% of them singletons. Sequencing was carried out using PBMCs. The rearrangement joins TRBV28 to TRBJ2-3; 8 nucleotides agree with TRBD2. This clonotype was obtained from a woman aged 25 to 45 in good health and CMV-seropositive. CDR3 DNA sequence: TGTGCCAGCAGTTTAGGCAGCGGGGGTCACACAGATACGCAGTATTTT. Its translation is CASSLGSGGHTDTQYF.